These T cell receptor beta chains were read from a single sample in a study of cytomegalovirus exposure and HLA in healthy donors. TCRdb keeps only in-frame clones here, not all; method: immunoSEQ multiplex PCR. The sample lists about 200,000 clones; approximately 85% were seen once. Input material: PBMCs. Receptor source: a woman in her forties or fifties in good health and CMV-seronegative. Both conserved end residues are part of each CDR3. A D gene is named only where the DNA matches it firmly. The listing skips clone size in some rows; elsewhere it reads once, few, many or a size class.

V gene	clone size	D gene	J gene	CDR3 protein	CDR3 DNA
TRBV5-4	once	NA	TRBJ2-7	CASSITGSLSYEQYF	TGTGCCAGCAGCATTACAGGGTCCCTCTCCTACGAGCAGTACTTC
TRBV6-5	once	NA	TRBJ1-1	CASTSGLSNTEAFF	TGTGCCAGCACCTCGGGACTTTCGAACACTGAAGCTTTCTTT
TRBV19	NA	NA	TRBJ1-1	CASSMGRGGTEAFF	TGTGCCAGTAGTATGGGGAGAGGCGGCACTGAAGCTTTCTTT
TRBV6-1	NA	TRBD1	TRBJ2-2	CASRGDREVPGELFF	TGTGCCAGCAGAGGGGACAGAGAGGTCCCCGGGGAGCTGTTTTTT
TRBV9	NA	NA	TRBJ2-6	CASSAAGSGANVLTF	TGTGCCAGCAGCGCAGCAGGGTCTGGGGCCAACGTCCTGACTTTC
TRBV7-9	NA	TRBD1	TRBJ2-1	CASSGEQGLSYNEQFF	TGTGCCAGCAGCGGCGAACAGGGGCTCTCCTACAATGAGCAGTTCTTC
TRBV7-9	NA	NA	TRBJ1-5	CSSSAQGSQPQHF	TGTTCCAGCAGCGCCCAGGGGAGTCAGCCCCAGCATTTT
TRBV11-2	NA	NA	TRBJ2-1	CASSHSRNEQFF	TGTGCCAGCAGCCACTCGAGGAATGAGCAGTTCTTC
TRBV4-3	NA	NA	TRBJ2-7	CASSQDLNNFQEQYF	TGCGCCAGCAGCCAAGATTTAAATAATTTTCAGGAGCAGTACTTC
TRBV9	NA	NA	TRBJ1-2	CASSPPPRGGVGYGYTF	TGTGCCAGCAGCCCGCCGCCGAGGGGCGGGGTCGGCTATGGCTACACCTTC
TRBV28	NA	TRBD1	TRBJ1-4	CASRLDRGGSNEKLFF	TGTGCCAGCAGGCTTGACAGGGGAGGGTCTAATGAAAAACTGTTTTTT
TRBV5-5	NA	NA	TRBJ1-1	CASSSLTALSAFF	TGTGCCAGCAGCTCACTGACAGCACTGAGTGCTTTCTTT
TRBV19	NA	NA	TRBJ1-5	CASSRVENQPQHF	TGTGCCAGTAGTAGAGTGGAGAATCAGCCCCAGCATTTT
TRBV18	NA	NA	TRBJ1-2	CASSPAGVGYGYTF	TGTGCCAGCTCACCGGCCGGGGTGGGCTATGGCTACACCTTC
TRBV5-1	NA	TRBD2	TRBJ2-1	CASSLGAGLAGNNEQFF	TGCGCCAGCAGCTTGGGGGCAGGACTAGCGGGAAACAATGAGCAGTTCTTC
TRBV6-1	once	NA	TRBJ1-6	CASSDGDGARRLRGNSPLHF	TGTGCCAGCAGTGATGGGGATGGGGCCCGTCGCCTCAGGGGAAATTCACCCCTCCACTTT
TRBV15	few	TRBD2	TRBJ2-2	CATHSGRAVNTGELFF	TGTGCCACCCATAGCGGGAGGGCCGTAAACACCGGGGAGCTGTTTTTT
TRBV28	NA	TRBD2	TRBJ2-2	CASSLKGYSGSRAGELFF	TGTGCCAGCAGTTTGAAAGGATATAGCGGGAGTCGGGCCGGGGAGCTGTTTTTT
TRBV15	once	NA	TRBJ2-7	CATSSANSATYEQYF	TGTGCCACCAGCAGCGCTAACTCCGCAACCTACGAGCAGTACTTC
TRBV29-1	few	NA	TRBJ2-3	CSAGPDIVTDTQYF	TGCAGCGCCGGTCCGGACATAGTCACAGATACGCAGTATTTT
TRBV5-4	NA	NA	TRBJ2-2	CASSFRLGVTGELFF	TGTGCCAGCAGCTTTAGGTTAGGAGTCACCGGGGAGCTGTTTTTT
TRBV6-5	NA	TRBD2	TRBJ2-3	CASSTASGRADTQYF	TGTGCCAGCAGTACCGCCAGCGGGAGGGCGGATACGCAGTATTTT
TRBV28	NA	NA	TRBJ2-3	CASIGQELLTDTQYF	TGTGCCAGCATTGGGCAAGAGCTCCTCACAGATACGCAGTATTTT
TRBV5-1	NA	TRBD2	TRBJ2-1	CASSFGLAGGVRGEQFF	TGCGCCAGCAGCTTCGGACTAGCGGGAGGGGTGCGGGGTGAGCAGTTCTTC
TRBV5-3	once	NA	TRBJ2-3	CARSSGAGGTDTQYF	TGTGCCAGAAGCTCCGGGGCAGGGGGCACAGATACGCAGTATTTT
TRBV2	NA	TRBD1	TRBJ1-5	CASRGDRHWPQHF	TGTGCCAGCAGGGGGGACAGACACTGGCCCCAGCATTTT
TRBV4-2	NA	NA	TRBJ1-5	CASSQGGRGGNQPQHF	TGTGCCAGCAGCCAAGGAGGGAGGGGTGGCAATCAGCCCCAGCATTTT
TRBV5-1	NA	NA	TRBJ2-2	CASSEGANTGELFF	TGCGCCAGCAGCGAGGGCGCGAACACCGGGGAGCTGTTTTTT
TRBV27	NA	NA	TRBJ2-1	CASSPWGTGNEQFF	TGTGCCAGCAGTCCATGGGGGACTGGGAATGAGCAGTTCTTC
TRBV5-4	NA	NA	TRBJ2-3	CASSDSRTDTQYF	TGTGCCAGCAGCGACTCACGCACAGATACGCAGTATTTT
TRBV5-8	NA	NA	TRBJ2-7	CASSLRESAFYEQYF	TGTGCCAGCAGCTTGCGGGAGTCCGCCTTCTACGAGCAGTACTTC
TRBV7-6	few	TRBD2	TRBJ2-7	CASSTTSGYEQYF	TGTGCCAGCAGTACGACTAGCGGGTACGAGCAGTACTTC
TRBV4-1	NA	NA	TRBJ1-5	CASSLNGNSNQPQHF	TGCGCCAGCAGCCTTAACGGGAATAGCAATCAGCCCCAGCATTTT
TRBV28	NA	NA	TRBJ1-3	CASSSFSGNTIYF	TGTGCCAGCAGTTCCTTCTCTGGAAACACCATATATTTT
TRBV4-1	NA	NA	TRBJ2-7	CASSQGTSYEQYF	TGCGCCAGCAGCCAAGGGACTTCATACGAGCAGTACTTC
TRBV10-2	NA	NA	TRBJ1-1	CASSERGTEAFF	TGCGCCAGCAGTGAGAGGGGCACTGAAGCTTTCTTT
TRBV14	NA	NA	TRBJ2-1	CASSQDERVNKASHNEQFF	TGTGCCAGCAGCCAAGATGAGCGGGTTAATAAGGCTTCCCACAATGAGCAGTTCTTC
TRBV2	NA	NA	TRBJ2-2	CASSTRDSNTGELFF	TGTGCCAGCTCCACTCGTGATTCGAACACCGGGGAGCTGTTTTTT
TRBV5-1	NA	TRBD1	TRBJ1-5	CASSLGAGGGNQPQHF	TGCGCCAGCAGCTTGGGGGCAGGGGGCGGCAATCAGCCCCAGCATTTT
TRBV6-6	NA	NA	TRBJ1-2	CASSPRTEINYGYTF	TGTGCCAGCAGTCCCCGGACAGAAATAAACTATGGCTACACCTTC
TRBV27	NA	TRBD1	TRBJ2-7	CASSSRDRVYEQYF	TGTGCCAGCAGTTCCCGGGACAGGGTCTACGAGCAGTACTTC
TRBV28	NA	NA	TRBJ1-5	CASSLIRNSNQPQHF	TGTGCCAGCAGTTTAATCAGGAATAGCAATCAGCCCCAGCATTTT